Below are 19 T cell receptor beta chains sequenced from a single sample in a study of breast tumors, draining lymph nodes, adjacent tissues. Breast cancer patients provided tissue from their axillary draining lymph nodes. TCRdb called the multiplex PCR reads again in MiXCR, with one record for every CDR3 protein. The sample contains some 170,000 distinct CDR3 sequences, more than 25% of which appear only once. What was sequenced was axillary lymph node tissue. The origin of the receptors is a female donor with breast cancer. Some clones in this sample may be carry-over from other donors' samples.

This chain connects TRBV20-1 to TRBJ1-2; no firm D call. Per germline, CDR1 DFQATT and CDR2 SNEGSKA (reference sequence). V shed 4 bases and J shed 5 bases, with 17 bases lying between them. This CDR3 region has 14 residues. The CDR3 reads CSAKNDREKYGYTF. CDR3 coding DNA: TGCAGTGCTAAAAATGATAGGGAAAAGTATGGCTACACCTTC.

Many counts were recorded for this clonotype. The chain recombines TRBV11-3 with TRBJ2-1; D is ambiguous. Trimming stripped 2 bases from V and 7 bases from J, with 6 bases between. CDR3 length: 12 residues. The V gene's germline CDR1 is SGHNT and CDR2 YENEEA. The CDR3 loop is CASSLSRNEQFF. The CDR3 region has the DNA TGTGCCAGCAGCTTATCGAGAAATGAGCAGTTCTTC.

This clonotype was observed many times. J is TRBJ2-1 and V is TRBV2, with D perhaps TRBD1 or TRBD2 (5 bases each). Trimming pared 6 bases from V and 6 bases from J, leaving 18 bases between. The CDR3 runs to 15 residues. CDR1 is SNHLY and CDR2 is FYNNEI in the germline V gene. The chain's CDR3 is CASRKGQGPGNEQFF. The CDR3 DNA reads TGTGCCAGCAGGAAGGGCCAGGGACCGGGCAATGAGCAGTTCTTC.

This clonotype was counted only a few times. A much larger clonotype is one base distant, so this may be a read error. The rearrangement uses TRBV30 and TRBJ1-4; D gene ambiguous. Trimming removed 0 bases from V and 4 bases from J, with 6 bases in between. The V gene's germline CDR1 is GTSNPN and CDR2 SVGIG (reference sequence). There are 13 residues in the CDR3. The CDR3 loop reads CAWSVMVNEKLFF. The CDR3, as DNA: TGTGCCTGGAGTGTAATGGTTAATGAAAAACTGTTTTTT.

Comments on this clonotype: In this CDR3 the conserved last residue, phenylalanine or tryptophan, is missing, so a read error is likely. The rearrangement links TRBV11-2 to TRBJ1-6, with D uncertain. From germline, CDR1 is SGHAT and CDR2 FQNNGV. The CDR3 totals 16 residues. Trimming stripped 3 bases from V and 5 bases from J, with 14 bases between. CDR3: CASSLGSLWNNSPLHL. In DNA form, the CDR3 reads TGTGCCAGCAGCTTGGGCTCCCTTTGGAATAATTCACCCCTCCACCTT.

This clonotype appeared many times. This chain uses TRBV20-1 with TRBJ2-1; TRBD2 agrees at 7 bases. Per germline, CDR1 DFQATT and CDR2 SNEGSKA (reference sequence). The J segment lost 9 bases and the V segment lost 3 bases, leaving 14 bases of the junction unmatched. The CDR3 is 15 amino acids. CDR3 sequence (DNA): TGCAGTGCTAGGGGGACTAATCCGGGGCCTGGTGAGCAGTTCTTC. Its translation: CSARGTNPGPGEQFF.

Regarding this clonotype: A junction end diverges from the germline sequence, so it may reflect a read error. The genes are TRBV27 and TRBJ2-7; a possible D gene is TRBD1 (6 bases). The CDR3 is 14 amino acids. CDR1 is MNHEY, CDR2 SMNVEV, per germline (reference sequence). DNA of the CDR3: TGTGCCAGCGGTTTTTTGAGTAAGGGGGACGAGCAGTACTTC. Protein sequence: CASGFLSKGDEQYF.

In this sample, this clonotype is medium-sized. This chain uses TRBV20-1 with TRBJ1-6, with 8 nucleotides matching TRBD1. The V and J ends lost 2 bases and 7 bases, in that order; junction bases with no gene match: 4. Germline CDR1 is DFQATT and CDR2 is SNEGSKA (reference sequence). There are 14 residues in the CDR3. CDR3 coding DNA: TGCAGTGCTAGACCCCAGGGGGCGAATTCACCCCTCCACTTT. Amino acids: CSARPQGANSPLHF.

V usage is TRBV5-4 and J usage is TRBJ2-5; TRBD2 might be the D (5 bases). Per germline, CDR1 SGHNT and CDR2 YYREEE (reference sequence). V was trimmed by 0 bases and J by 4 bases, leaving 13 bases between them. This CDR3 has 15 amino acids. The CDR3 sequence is CASSLEIARVETQYF. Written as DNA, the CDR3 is TGTGCCAGCAGCTTGGAAATAGCGAGGGTAGAGACCCAGTACTTC.

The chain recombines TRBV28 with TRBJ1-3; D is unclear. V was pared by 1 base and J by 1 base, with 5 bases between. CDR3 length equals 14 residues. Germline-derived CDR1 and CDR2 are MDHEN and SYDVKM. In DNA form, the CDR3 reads TGTGCCAGCAGTTTATACGGATCTGGAAACACCATATATTTT. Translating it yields CASSLYGSGNTIYF.

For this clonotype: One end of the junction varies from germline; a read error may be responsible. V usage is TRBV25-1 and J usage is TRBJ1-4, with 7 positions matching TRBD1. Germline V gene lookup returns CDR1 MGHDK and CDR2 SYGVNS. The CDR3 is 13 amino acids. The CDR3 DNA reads TGTGCCAGCAGTGGCAGGGGGTGGGAAAAAATGTTTTTT. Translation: CASSGRGWEKMFF.

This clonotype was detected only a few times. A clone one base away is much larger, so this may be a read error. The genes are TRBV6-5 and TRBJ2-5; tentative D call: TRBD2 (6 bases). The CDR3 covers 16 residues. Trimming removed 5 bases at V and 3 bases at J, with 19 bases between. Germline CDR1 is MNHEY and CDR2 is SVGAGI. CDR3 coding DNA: TGTGCCAGCAGTCACAACCCCGGGACTCCAAAAGAGACCCAGTACTTC. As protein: CASSHNPGTPKETQYF.

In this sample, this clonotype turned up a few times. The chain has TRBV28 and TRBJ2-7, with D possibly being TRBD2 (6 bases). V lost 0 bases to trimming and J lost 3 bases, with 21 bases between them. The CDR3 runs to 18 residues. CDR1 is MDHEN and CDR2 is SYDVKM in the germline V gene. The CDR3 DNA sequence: TGTGCCAGCAGTTTATGGGGACTTGTCTGGCAGAACAACTACGAGCAGTACTTC. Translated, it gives CASSLWGLVWQNNYEQYF.

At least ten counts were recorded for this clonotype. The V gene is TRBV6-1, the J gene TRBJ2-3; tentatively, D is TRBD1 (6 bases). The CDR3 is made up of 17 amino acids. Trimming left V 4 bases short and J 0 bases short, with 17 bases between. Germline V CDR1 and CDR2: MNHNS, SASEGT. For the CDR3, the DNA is TGTGCCAGCAGTGTCAGGGGTCGTCGGTCTAGCACAGATACGCAGTATTTT. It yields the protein CASSVRGRRSSTDTQYF.

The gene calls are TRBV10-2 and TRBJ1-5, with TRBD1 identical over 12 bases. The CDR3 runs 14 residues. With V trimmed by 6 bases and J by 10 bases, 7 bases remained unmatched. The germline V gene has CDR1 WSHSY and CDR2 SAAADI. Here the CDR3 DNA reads TGCGCCAGCAGACTCGGGACAGGGGGCAAACCCCAGCATTTT. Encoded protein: CASRLGTGGKPQHF.

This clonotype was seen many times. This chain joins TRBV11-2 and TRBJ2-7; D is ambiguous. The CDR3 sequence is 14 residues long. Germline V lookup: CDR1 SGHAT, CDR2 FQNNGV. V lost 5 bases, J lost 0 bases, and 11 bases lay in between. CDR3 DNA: TGTGCCAGCAGCCCAACGCTGAGCTCCTACGAGCAGTACTTC. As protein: CASSPTLSSYEQYF.

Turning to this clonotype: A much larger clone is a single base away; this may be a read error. CDR3 DNA sequence: TGTGCCAGCAGCCCGTACAGGGCAACTAATGAAAAACTGTTTTTT. It translates to CASSPYRATNEKLFF. The J gene is TRBJ1-4, the V gene TRBV5-6; D is possibly TRBD1 (6 bases). Trimming removed 4 bases at V and 0 bases at J, with 10 bases between. Germline V gives CDR1 SGHDT, CDR2 YYEEEE. This CDR3 is 15 amino acids long.

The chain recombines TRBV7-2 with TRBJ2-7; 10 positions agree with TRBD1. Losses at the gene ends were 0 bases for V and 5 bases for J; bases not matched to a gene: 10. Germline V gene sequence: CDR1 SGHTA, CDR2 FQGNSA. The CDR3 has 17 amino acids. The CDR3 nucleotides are TGTGCCAGCAGCTTAGCGCATAAGGGACAGGGGTGGAACGAGCAGTACTTC. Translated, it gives CASSLAHKGQGWNEQYF.

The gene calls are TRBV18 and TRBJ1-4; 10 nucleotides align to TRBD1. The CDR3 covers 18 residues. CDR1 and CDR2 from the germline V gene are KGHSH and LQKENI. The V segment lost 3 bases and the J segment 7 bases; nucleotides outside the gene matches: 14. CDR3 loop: CASSPRRVGQGNGEKLFF. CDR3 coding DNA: TGTGCCAGCTCACCGCGACGGGTGGGACAGGGGAATGGTGAAAAACTGTTTTTT.